The rows below give T cell receptor beta chains drawn from one sample of a study of blood T cell repertoires in COVID-19. Produced via immunoSEQ multiplex PCR; TCRdb's table is partial and in-frame only. The table lists some 150,000 clones, about 83% of them singletons, with 11% to 15% in the top ten. Sequenced: peripheral blood. These receptors all stem from an elderly woman with acute or convalescent COVID-19. Both conserved end residues are part of each CDR3. A D gene is named only where the DNA matches it firmly. Clone size is not always given. Where it is, it says once, few, many or a class for expanded clones.

size	V	J	D	CDR3	DNA
many	TRBV6-5	TRBJ1-2	TRBD1	CASSRLRTGDGYTF	TGTGCCAGCAGCCGTCTTAGGACAGGGGATGGCTACACCTTC
.	TRBV6-5	TRBJ2-2	TRBD2	CATTLVAGLAGELFF	TGTGCCACAACCCTAGTAGCGGGGCTCGCCGGGGAGCTGTTTTTT
.	TRBV18	TRBJ2-1	TRBD2	CASSPGLAGRNEQFF	TGTGCCAGCTCACCGGGACTAGCGGGGAGGAATGAGCAGTTCTTC
.	TRBV5-1	TRBJ1-2	TRBD1	CASSFSTGTALGYTF	TGCGCCAGCAGCTTTTCCACCGGGACAGCCCTGGGCTACACCTTC
once	TRBV5-1	TRBJ2-7	TRBD2	CASSYLTSGTVYEQYF	TGCGCCAGCAGCTATCTCACTAGCGGGACTGTGTACGAGCAGTACTTC
once	TRBV4-1	TRBJ1-6	TRBD1	CASSQAGQGNSPLHF	TGCGCCAGCAGCCAGGCCGGACAGGGGAACTCACCCCTCCACTTT
.	TRBV5-1	TRBJ2-2	TRBD1	CASSGTGNTGELFF	TGCGCCAGCAGCGGGACAGGGAACACCGGGGAGCTGTTTTTT
.	TRBV6-5	TRBJ1-6	.	CASARAGGFNSPLHF	TGTGCCAGCGCAAGGGCCGGAGGGTTTAATTCACCCCTCCACTTT
.	TRBV5-1	TRBJ2-5	.	CASSSGQKETQYF	TGCGCCAGCAGCTCAGGACAGAAAGAGACCCAGTACTTC
.	TRBV14	TRBJ1-1	.	CASSQAGMNTEAFF	TGTGCCAGCAGTCAAGCGGGAATGAACACTGAAGCTTTCTTT
.	TRBV6-4	TRBJ1-6	.	CASSDKSPLHF	TGTGCCAGCAGTGATAAATCACCCCTCCACTTT
.	TRBV6-6	TRBJ1-2	TRBD1	CASSYSDRDYGYTF	TGTGCCAGCAGTTACTCGGACAGGGACTATGGCTACACCTTC
.	TRBV6-5	TRBJ1-6	TRBD1	CASSYSLEGQTLHF	TGTGCCAGCAGTTACTCGTTGGAGGGACAGACCCTCCACTTT
.	TRBV19	TRBJ2-2	TRBD2	CASSMGKRGRTGELFF	TGTGCCAGTAGTATGGGAAAGCGGGGACGCACCGGGGAGCTGTTTTTT
.	TRBV12-3/TRBV12-4	TRBJ2-2	.	CASSSPGELFF	TGTGCCAGCAGTTCTCCCGGGGAGCTGTTTTTT
.	TRBV19	TRBJ2-7	TRBD2	CASTTRRGTSGYEQYF	TGTGCCAGTACCACCCGGAGGGGGACTAGCGGATACGAGCAGTACTTC
.	TRBV6-5	TRBJ2-3	TRBD1	CASSWGQGDTDTQYF	TGTGCCAGCAGTTGGGGACAGGGAGACACAGATACGCAGTATTTT
.	TRBV7-2	TRBJ2-1	.	CASSLMGTQPTNEQFF	TGTGCCAGCAGCTTAATGGGGACTCAACCTACCAATGAGCAGTTCTTC
.	TRBV24-1	TRBJ2-3	TRBD2	CATSSRSGGAADTQYF	TGTGCCACCAGTTCCCGTAGCGGGGGGGCCGCAGATACGCAGTATTTT
.	TRBV28	TRBJ2-3	TRBD1	CASSLETGATQYF	TGTGCCAGCAGTTTAGAAACAGGGGCTACGCAGTATTTT
.	TRBV19	TRBJ2-5	TRBD1	CASSVPGTGGLGIQYF	TGTGCCAGTAGTGTCCCCGGGACAGGGGGCTTAGGCATCCAGTACTTC
.	TRBV29-1	TRBJ1-1	.	CSVAGLTNTEAFF	TGCAGCGTTGCGGGACTCACGAACACTGAAGCTTTCTTT
.	TRBV7-8	TRBJ1-2	.	CASSSGVLWYGYTF	TGTGCCAGCAGCTCCGGGGTACTCTGGTATGGCTACACCTTC
.	TRBV19	TRBJ2-1	TRBD2	CASSPLAGGREQFF	TGTGCCAGTAGTCCCCTAGCGGGAGGGCGTGAGCAGTTCTTC
once	TRBV4-1	TRBJ1-1	TRBD1	CASSQAGQVVEAFF	TGCGCCAGCAGCCAAGCTGGACAGGTAGTTGAAGCTTTCTTT
once	TRBV3-1/TRBV3-2	TRBJ2-2	TRBD2	CASSRLAGALGGELFF	TGTGCCAGCAGCCGACTAGCGGGGGCTCTGGGCGGGGAGCTGTTTTTT
once	TRBV18	TRBJ2-3	.	CASSPGGTDTQYF	TGTGCCAGCTCACCAGGAGGCACAGATACGCAGTATTTT
.	TRBV27	TRBJ2-1	.	CASSSGLKLNEQFF	TGTGCCAGCAGTTCTGGCCTGAAGTTAAATGAGCAGTTCTTC
.	TRBV15	TRBJ2-1	.	CATSGHRGGVFNEQFF	TGTGCCACCAGCGGGCACAGGGGGGGGGTTTTCAATGAGCAGTTCTTC
.	TRBV9	TRBJ2-1	.	CASSVERGEQFF	TGTGCCAGCAGCGTAGAAAGGGGTGAGCAGTTCTTC
.	TRBV5-1	TRBJ1-4	TRBD1	CASSPLGGRGRKLFF	TGCGCCAGCAGCCCTCTGGGGGGCAGGGGGAGAAAACTGTTTTTT
.	TRBV3-1/TRBV3-2	TRBJ1-2	.	CASSQVIGPPQGYGYTF	TGTGCCAGCAGCCAAGTGATAGGGCCGCCTCAGGGGTATGGCTACACCTTC
.	TRBV28	TRBJ2-7	.	CASGRDVTVEQYF	TGTGCCAGCGGGCGGGATGTAACGGTCGAGCAGTACTTC
.	TRBV19	TRBJ2-3	TRBD2	CASNFQAGVTDTQYF	TGTGCCAGTAATTTTCAAGCGGGAGTCACAGATACGCAGTATTTT
.	TRBV7-9	TRBJ1-1	.	CASSSTGGGTEAFF	TGTGCCAGCAGCTCAACCGGAGGAGGGACTGAAGCTTTCTTT
.	TRBV5-1	TRBJ2-1	.	CASSLGRAYDEQFF	TGCGCCAGCAGCTTAGGCAGGGCTTACGATGAGCAGTTCTTC
.	TRBV27	TRBJ1-2	.	CASSLSGGAYGYTF	TGTGCCAGCAGTTTATCCGGGGGGGCCTATGGCTACACCTTC
.	TRBV5-5	TRBJ1-4	TRBD1	CASSPDRVNEKLFF	TGTGCCAGCAGCCCGGACAGGGTCAATGAAAAACTGTTTTTT
.	TRBV7-8	TRBJ2-1	.	CASSLQGRGANEQFF	TGTGCCAGCAGCTTACAGGGCAGGGGGGCCAATGAGCAGTTCTTC
.	TRBV27	TRBJ1-2	.	CASSQDGDYGYTF	TGTGCCAGCAGCCAGGACGGGGACTATGGCTACACCTTC
once	TRBV5-8	TRBJ2-5	TRBD1	CASSLAVQGSGETQYF	TGTGCCAGCAGCTTGGCCGTACAGGGGAGTGGAGAGACCCAGTACTTC
.	TRBV7-8	TRBJ1-6	TRBD1	CASRGDRANSPLHF	TGTGCCAGCAGGGGGGACAGGGCTAATTCACCCCTCCACTTT
.	TRBV11-3	TRBJ1-5	.	CPPWGDSNQPQHF	TGTCCCCCCTGGGGGGATAGCAATCAGCCCCAGCATTTT
.	TRBV29-1	TRBJ1-1	.	CSVVSQGLVTEAFF	TGCAGCGTTGTCAGCCAGGGCTTGGTTACTGAAGCTTTCTTT
.	TRBV12-3/TRBV12-4	TRBJ1-1	.	CASSLGQLTEAFF	TGTGCCAGCAGTTTGGGCCAGCTCACTGAAGCTTTCTTT
many	TRBV2	TRBJ2-7	.	CASSPYRFYEQYF	TGTGCCAGCAGTCCCTATCGCTTCTACGAGCAGTACTTC
.	TRBV27	TRBJ1-2	.	CASSPLSTGELYGYTF	TGTGCCAGCAGTCCGTTATCGACGGGGGAGCTCTATGGCTACACCTTC
.	TRBV6-2/TRBV6-3	TRBJ1-5	TRBD1	CASSKGGPQHF	TGTGCCAGCAGTAAAGGGGGCCCACAGCATTTT
.	TRBV7-2	TRBJ2-1	TRBD1	CASSSDRGRYNEQFF	TGTGCCAGCAGCTCGGACAGGGGACGATACAATGAGCAGTTCTTC
.	TRBV7-2	TRBJ2-3	.	CASSLGLSTDTQYF	TGTGCCAGCAGCTTAGGACTTTCCACAGATACGCAGTATTTT
few	TRBV5-1	TRBJ2-7	TRBD1	CASSRDRGIYEQYF	TGCGCCAGCAGCAGGGACAGGGGAATCTACGAGCAGTACTTC
.	TRBV6-6	TRBJ2-5	TRBD1	CASRKGQSVETQYF	TGTGCCAGCAGGAAGGGACAGTCCGTGGAGACCCAGTACTTC
.	TRBV30	TRBJ2-1	.	CAWSVRGRAAEQFF	TGTGCCTGGAGTGTACGCGGGCGTGCGGCTGAGCAGTTCTTC
few	TRBV11-2	TRBJ1-2	.	CASSVGSGGGYGYTF	TGTGCCAGCAGCGTAGGTTCGGGAGGCGGCTATGGCTACACCTTC
.	TRBV18	TRBJ1-1	.	CASSPSRDTNTEAFF	TGTGCCAGCTCACCTTCCCGGGACACGAACACTGAAGCTTTCTTT